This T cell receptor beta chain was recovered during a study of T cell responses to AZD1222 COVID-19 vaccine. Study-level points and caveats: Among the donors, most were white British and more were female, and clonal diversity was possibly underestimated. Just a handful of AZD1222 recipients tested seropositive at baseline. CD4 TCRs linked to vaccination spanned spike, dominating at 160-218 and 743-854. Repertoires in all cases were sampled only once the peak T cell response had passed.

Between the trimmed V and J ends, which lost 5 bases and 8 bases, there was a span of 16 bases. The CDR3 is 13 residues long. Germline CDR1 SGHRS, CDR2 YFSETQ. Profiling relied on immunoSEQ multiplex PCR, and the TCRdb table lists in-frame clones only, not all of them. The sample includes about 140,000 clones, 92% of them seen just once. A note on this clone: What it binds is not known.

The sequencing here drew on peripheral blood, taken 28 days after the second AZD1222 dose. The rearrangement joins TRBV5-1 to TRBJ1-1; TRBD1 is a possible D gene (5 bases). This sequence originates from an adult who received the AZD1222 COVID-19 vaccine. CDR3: CASRRDGGREAFF. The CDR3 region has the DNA TGCGCCAGCAGAAGGGACGGAGGAAGGGAAGCTTTCTTT.